Here is one T cell receptor beta chain with its context. Antigen: not known. This sample stems from a study of T cell responses to AZD1222 COVID-19 vaccine. Germline trimming cut 3 bases from V and 5 bases from J; bases unmatched to any gene: 11. Germline V CDR1 and CDR2: KGHDR, SFDVKD. This CDR3 comprises 16 residues. Points from the study as a whole: Following two doses of AZD1222, Spike-specific TCR breadth and depth rose. Seropositivity was recorded at baseline in only a handful of AZD1222 recipients. The peak T cell response came first, and repertoires were sampled only after it. Spike-spanning, vaccine-associated CD4 TCRs were dominant at 160-218 and 743-854.

Produced via immunoSEQ multiplex PCR; TCRdb's table is partial and in-frame only. The sample holds some 120,000 clones, around 92% seen once. The specimen was peripheral blood, collected 28 days after the second AZD1222 dose. The TCR sequence derives from an adult who received the AZD1222 COVID-19 vaccine. The J gene is TRBJ2-5, the V gene TRBV24-1; 7 bases line up with TRBD1. CDR3 sequence reads: CATSDTLQTGAETQYF. The CDR3 DNA follows: TGTGCCACCAGTGATACGCTTCAAACAGGGGCGGAGACCCAGTACTTC.